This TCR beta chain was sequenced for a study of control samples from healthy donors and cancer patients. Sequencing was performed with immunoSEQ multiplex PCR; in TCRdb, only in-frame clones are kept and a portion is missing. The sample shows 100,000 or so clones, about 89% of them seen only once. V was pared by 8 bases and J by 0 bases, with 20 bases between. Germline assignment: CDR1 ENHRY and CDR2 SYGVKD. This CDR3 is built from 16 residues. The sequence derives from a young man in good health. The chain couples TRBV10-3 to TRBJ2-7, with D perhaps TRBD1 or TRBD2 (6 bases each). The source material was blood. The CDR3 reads CAIGGLQGASSYEQYF. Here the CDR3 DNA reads TGTGCCATCGGAGGGTTACAGGGCGCAAGCTCCTACGAGCAGTACTTC.